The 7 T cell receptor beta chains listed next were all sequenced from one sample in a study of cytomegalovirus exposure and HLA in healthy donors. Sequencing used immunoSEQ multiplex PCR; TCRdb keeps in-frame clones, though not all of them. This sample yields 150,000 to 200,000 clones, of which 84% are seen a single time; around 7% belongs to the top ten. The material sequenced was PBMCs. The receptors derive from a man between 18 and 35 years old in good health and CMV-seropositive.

Written as DNA, the CDR3 is TGTGCCAGCAGCTTAAGGACTAGCGGGACAGATACGCAGTATTTT. This translates into CASSLRTSGTDTQYF. This chain joins TRBV13 and TRBJ2-3; the match to TRBD2 covers 11 bases. The CDR3 length is 15 residues. J lost 3 bases, V lost 2 bases, and 1 base had no gene match. The germline gives CDR1 PRHDT, CDR2 FYEKMQ (reference sequence).

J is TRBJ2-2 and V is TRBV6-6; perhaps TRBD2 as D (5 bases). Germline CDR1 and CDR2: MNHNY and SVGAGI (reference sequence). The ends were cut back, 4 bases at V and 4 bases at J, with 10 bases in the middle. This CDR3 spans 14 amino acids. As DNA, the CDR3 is TGTGCCAGCAGTTGGAAGGAGGTCACCGGGGAGCTGTTTTTT. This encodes CASSWKEVTGELFF.

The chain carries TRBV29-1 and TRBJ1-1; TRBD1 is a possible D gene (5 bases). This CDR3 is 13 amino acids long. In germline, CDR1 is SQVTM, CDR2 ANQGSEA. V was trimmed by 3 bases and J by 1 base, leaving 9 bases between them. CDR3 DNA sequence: TGCAGCGTTGAGGACACTCAGAACACTGAAGCTTTCTTT. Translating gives CSVEDTQNTEAFF.

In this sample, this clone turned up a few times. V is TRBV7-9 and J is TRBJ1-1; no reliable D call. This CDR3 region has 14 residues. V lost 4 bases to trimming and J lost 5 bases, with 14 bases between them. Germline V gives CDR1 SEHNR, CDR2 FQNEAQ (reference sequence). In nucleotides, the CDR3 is TGTGCCAGCAGCTCCGACTCTCAACGGACTGAAGCTTTCTTT. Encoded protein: CASSSDSQRTEAFF.

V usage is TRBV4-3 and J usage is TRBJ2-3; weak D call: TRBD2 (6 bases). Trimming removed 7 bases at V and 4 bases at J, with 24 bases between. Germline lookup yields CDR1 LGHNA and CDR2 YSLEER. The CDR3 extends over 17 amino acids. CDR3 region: CASKLYFGRLGADTQYF. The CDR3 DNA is TGCGCCAGCAAACTCTATTTTGGGAGGTTAGGGGCAGATACGCAGTATTTT.

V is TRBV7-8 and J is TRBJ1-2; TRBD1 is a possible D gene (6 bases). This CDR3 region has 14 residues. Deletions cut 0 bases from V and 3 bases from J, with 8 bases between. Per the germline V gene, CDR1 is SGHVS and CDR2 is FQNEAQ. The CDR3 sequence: CASSLARTDYGYTF. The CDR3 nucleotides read TGTGCCAGCAGCTTAGCGCGGACAGACTATGGCTACACCTTC.

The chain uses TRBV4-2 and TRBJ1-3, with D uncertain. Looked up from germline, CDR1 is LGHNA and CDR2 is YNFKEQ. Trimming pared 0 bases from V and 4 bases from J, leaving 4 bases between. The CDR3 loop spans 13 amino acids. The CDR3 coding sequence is TGTGCCAGCAGCCAAGAACAGGGAAACACCATATATTTT. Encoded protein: CASSQEQGNTIYF.